This TCR beta chain comes out of a study of graft-versus-host responses after intestinal transplantation. The germline CDR1 and CDR2 sequences are MDHEN and SYDVKM. The V gene lost 4 bases and the J gene lost 6 bases, with 12 bases spanning the gap. The CDR3 loop spans 14 amino acids. As regards this clone: The antigen is not known.

Profiling relied on immunoSEQ multiplex PCR, and the TCRdb table lists in-frame clones only, not all of them. The sample consists of some 100,000 clones, about 90% of them appearing once. The sequence derives from a human donor who was the organ donor for an intestinal transplant. The chain employs TRBV28 and TRBJ1-4; D ambiguous. Sequenced material: unstimulated CD4+ T cells sorted from spleen or lymph node cells, taken before transplant. The CDR3: CASSSPGEDEKLFF. CDR3 nucleotides: TGTGCCAGCAGTTCCCCCGGGGAGGATGAAAAACTGTTTTTT.